What follows are 3 T cell receptor beta chains derived from one specimen sequenced in a study of patients and donors after allogeneic stem cell transplantation. TCRdb reprocessed the RT-PCR reads with MiXCR, giving one entry per CDR3 protein. The table has about 110,000 distinct CDR3 sequences, less than 45% seen once; the top ten hold around 30%. The sample consisted of blood, either unsorted or a sorted T cell fraction (not recorded which). These receptor sequences come from a human donor who was either an allogeneic HSCT recipient or a stem cell or donor lymphocyte infusion donor (not recorded which). It is not recorded whose cells these are; they may come from a transplant donor.

This clonotype has only a few counts. This chain links TRBV7-3 with TRBJ2-1; 9 positions match TRBD2. The CDR3 spans 16 residues. Trimming cost V 4 bases and J 1 base; bases outside gene matches: 5. Germline V gene data show CDR1 as SGHTA and CDR2 as FQGTGA. CDR3 nucleotides: TGTGCCAGCAGCTCCATTAGCGGGAGTTCCTACAATGAGCAGTTCTTC. Translation gives CASSSISGSSYNEQFF.

This clonotype was observed a few times. This rearrangement joins TRBV20-1 to TRBJ2-7, with D possibly TRBD2 on 7 matching bases. This CDR3 is 14 amino acids long. V lost 6 bases and J lost 2, with 17 bases in between. In germline, CDR1 is DFQATT, CDR2 SNEGSKA (reference sequence). Written as DNA, the CDR3 is TGCAGTGCCAGGGGACTACACGGGGCCTACGAGCAGTACTTC. Its translation: CSARGLHGAYEQYF.

Only a few counts were recorded for this clonotype. The chain has TRBV21-1 and TRBJ1-6. TRBV21-1 is designated a pseudogene. The length of the CDR3 is 15 residues. CDR3 loop: CASSKGGEKTSPLHF. The DNA for the CDR3 is TGTGCCAGCAGCAAAGGCGGCGAGAAGACTTCACCCCTCCACTTT.